Sequencing of this TCR beta chain was carried out in a study of early T cells in non-severe SARS-CoV-2 infection. For the study at large: Unpaired chains resulted from sequencing bulk RNA of unsorted whole blood.

Study-wide results and caveats: VDJdb matching, biased toward anti-spike CD8 responses, missed private and CD4 specificities.

The table lists this clonotype with many counts. Its antigen is unknown. Trimming shortened V by 4 bases and J by 6 bases, and 22 bases separated the two germline ends. This CDR3 region has 16 residues. Per germline, CDR1 KGHSH and CDR2 LQKENI. Attachment of unique molecular identifiers to individual cDNA molecules was performed. From the 5' RACE reads, TCRdb called clonotypes with MiXCR, one entry per CDR3 protein. The repertoire consists of 65,000 to 75,000 distinct CDR3 sequences, with roughly 10% occurring once and the leading ten covering roughly 3.8%. The specimen was whole blood. The TCR was taken from an adult who was a healthcare worker with PCR-confirmed SARS-CoV-2 infection or an uninfected control (not recorded which). The chain couples TRBV18 to TRBJ2-7; no clear D gene. Here the CDR3 DNA reads TGTGCCAGCTCACTCCTCGGATCGAAGGGATCTGGCGAGCAGTACTTC. Its protein product is CASSLLGSKGSGEQYF. Together with reference TRBV18 and TRBJ2-7, the CDR3 gives the full variable domain: NAGVMQNPRHLVRRRGQEARLRCSPMKGHSHVYWYRQLPEEGLKFMVYLQKENIIDESGMPKERFSAEFPKEGPSILRIQQVVRGDSAAYFCASSLLGSKGSGEQYFGPGTRLTVT.